The rows below give T cell receptor beta chains drawn from one sample of a study of graft-versus-host responses after intestinal transplantation. Their antigen targets remain unknown. Sequencing was performed with immunoSEQ multiplex PCR; in TCRdb, only in-frame clones are kept and a portion is missing. There are roughly 70,000 clones in the sample; approximately 80% occur only once, and 0.39% lies in the top ten. This specimen consisted of unstimulated CD4+ T cells sorted from spleen or lymph node cells, obtained before transplant. These receptor sequences come from a human donor who was the organ donor for an intestinal transplant. CDR3s include the opening cysteine and the closing phenylalanine or tryptophan.

TRBJ1-1 | TRBV19 | CASSIGGTVNTEAFF
TRBJ1-6 | TRBV30 | CAWSPGVPNSPLHF
TRBJ1-1 | TRBV2 | CASSEPLSGGGRGLNTEAFF
TRBJ1-1 | TRBV19 | CASSQDRRNTEAFF
TRBJ2-5 | TRBV28 | CASSFRVPGLAGGRGSDETQYF
TRBJ2-1 | TRBV29-1 | CSVLEVAPYNEQFF
TRBJ1-4 | TRBV7-2 | CASSLGQGVEKLFF
TRBJ2-5 | TRBV5-1 | CASSRGTGDPETQYF
TRBJ2-5 | TRBV5-1 | CASSLATAGAGVYETQYF
TRBJ1-1 | TRBV19 | CASMRDSEAFF
TRBJ1-2 | TRBV9 | CASSVVPGASGYTF
TRBJ1-3 | TRBV5-1 | CASSPTGNTIYF
TRBJ1-4 | TRBV18 | CASSSGTETATNEKLFF
TRBJ1-5 | TRBV30 | CAWGTGSAQPQHF
TRBJ1-4 | TRBV11-1 | CASSLLSGAKLFF
TRBJ2-3 | TRBV5-1 | CASSLIPSDPQFGTDTQYF
TRBJ1-2 | TRBV27 | CASSSHRGLGYGYTF
TRBJ1-1 | TRBV19 | CASSRQGPLNTEAFF
TRBJ1-3 | TRBV4-1 | CASSQTTDSSSGNTIYF
TRBJ2-2 | TRBV29-1 | CSVGNRAGELFF
TRBJ2-4 | TRBV5-5 | CASSLEGAQGNIQYF
TRBJ2-3 | TRBV4-1 | CASSLTSGGDTQYF
TRBJ1-1 | TRBV5-1 | CASSLLIEGTEAFF
TRBJ1-1 | TRBV4-2 | CASSSLGGSNTEAFF